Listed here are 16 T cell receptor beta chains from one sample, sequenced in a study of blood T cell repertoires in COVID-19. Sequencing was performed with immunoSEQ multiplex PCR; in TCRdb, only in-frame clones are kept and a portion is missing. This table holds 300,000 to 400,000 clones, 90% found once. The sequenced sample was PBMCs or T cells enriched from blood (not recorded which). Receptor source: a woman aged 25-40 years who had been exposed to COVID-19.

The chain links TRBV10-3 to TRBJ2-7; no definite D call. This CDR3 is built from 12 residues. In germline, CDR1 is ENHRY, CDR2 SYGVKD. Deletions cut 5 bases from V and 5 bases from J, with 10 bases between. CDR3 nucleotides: TGTGCCATCAGTCGTAATCTCGACGAGCAGTACTTC. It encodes CAISRNLDEQYF.

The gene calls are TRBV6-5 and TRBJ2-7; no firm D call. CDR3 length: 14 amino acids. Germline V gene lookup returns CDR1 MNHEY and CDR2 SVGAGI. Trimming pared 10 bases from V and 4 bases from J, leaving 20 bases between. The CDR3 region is CATLNPKAPYEQYF. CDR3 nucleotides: TGTGCCACCCTAAACCCCAAAGCACCTTACGAGCAGTACTTC.

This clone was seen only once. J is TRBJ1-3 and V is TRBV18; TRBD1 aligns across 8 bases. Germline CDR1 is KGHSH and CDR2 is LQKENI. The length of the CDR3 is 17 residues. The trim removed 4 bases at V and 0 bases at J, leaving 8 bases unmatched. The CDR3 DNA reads TGTGCCAGCTCACACGACGGACAGGGATACTCTGGAAACACCATATATTTT. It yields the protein CASSHDGQGYSGNTIYF.

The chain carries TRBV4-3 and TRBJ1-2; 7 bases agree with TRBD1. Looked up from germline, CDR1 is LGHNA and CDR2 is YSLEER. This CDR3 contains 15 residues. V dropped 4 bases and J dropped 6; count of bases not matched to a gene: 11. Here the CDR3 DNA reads TGCGCCAGCAGCCGAAAGACCGGGACAGTCGATGGCTACACCTTC. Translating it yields CASSRKTGTVDGYTF.

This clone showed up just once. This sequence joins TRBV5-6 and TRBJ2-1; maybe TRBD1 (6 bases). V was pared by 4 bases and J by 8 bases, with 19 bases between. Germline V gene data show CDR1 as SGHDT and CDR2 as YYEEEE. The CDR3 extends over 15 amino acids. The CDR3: CASSRLTGNTDEQFF. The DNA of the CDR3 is TGTGCCAGCAGCCGTTTGACAGGAAATACAGATGAGCAGTTCTTC. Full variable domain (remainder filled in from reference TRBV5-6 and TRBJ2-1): DAGVTQSPTHLIKTRGQQVTLRCSPKSGHDTVSWYQQALGQGPQFIFQYYEEEERQRGNFPDRFSGHQFPNYSSELNVNALLLGDSALYLCASSRLTGNTDEQFFGPGTRLTVL.

CDR3 coding DNA: TGTGCCAGCAGTCGGAGTATAGGCCAAGAGACCCAGTACTTC. This translates into CASSRSIGQETQYF. The chain couples TRBV6-5 to TRBJ2-5, with D uncertain. V gave up 5 bases and J gave up 1 base, with 11 bases separating them. This CDR3 is built from 14 residues. Per germline, CDR1 MNHEY and CDR2 SVGAGI.

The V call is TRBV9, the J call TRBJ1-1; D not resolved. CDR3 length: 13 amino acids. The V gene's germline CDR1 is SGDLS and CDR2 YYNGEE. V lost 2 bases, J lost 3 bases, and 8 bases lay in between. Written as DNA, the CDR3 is TGTGCCAGCAGCGTTCGGGGTGACACTGAAGCTTTCTTT. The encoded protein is CASSVRGDTEAFF.

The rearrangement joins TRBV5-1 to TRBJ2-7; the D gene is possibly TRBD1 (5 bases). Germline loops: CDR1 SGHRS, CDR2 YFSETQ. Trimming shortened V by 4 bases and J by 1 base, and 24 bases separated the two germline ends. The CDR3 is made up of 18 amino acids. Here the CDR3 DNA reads TGCGCCAGCAGCAGCTTGGGGTGGGGCCCAACCGGGTCCTACGAGCAGTACTTC. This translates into CASSSLGWGPTGSYEQYF.

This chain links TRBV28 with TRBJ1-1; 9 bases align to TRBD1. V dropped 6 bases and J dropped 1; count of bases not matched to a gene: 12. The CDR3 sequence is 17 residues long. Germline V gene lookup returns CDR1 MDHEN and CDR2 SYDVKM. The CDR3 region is CASSTAGTGRRNTEAFF. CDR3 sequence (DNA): TGTGCCAGCAGCACCGCCGGGACAGGGAGGAGGAACACTGAAGCTTTCTTT.

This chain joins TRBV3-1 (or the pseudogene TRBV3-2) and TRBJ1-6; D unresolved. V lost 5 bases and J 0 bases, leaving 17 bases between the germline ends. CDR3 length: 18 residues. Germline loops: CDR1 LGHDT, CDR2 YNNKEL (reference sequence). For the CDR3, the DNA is TGTGCCAGCAGCTTCGGGGTCCGTATGAGCTCCTATAATTCACCCCTCCACTTT. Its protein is CASSFGVRMSSYNSPLHF.

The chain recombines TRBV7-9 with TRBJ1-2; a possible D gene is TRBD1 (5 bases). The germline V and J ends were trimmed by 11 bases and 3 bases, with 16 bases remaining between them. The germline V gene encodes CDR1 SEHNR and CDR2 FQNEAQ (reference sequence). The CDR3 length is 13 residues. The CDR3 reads CASGWQGDYGYTF. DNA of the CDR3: TGTGCCTCCGGGTGGCAGGGCGACTATGGCTACACCTTC.

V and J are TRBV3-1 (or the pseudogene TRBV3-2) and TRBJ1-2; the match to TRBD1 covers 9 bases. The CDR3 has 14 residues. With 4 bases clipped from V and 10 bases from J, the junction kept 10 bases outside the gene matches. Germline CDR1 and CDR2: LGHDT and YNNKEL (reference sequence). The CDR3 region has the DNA TGTGCCAGCAGCCCTCATCATCGACAGGGGGTCTACACCTTC. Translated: CASSPHHRQGVYTF.

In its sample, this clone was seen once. The CDR3 spells CASSPRDSYGYTF. CDR3 sequence (DNA): TGTGCCAGCAGCCCCCGGGACAGCTATGGCTACACCTTC. V usage is TRBV13 and J usage is TRBJ1-2, with TRBD1 matching over 7 bases. Unmatched junction bases numbered 4, after V lost 5 bases and J lost 4 bases. From germline, CDR1 is PRHDT and CDR2 FYEKMQ (reference sequence). The CDR3 loop spans 13 amino acids.

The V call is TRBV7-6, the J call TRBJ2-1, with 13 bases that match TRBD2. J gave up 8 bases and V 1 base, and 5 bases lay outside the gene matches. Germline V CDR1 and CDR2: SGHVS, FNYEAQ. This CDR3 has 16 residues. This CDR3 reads CASSLEGLAGNYEQFF. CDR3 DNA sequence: TGTGCCAGCAGCTTAGAGGGACTAGCGGGGAACTATGAGCAGTTCTTC.

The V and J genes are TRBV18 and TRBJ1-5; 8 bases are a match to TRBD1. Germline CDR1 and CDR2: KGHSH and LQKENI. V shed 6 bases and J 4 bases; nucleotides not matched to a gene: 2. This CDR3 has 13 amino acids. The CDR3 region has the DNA TGTGCCAGCTCCGGACAGGGTAATCAGCCCCAGCATTTT. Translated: CASSGQGNQPQHF.

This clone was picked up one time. The CDR3 bases are TGTGCCAACGCGTCTGGACAGGGCTATGGCTACACCTTC. It specifies CANASGQGYGYTF. V gene TRBV10-3 combines with J gene TRBJ1-2; 8 bases line up with TRBD1. V lost 10 bases to trimming and J lost 4 bases; unmatched junction nucleotides: 8. CDR1 ENHRY and CDR2 SYGVKD come from the germline V gene. The CDR3 covers 13 residues.